Here is one T cell receptor beta chain with its context. These data originate in a study of beta chain features in type 1 diabetes. Expressed TCRB transcripts were sequenced after all isolated RNA was converted to cDNA. Assay: immunoSEQ multiplex PCR; the TCRdb copy retains only in-frame clones and omits some. The sample has 300,000 to 450,000 clones, around a fifth seen once. The CDR3 sequence is 17 residues long. CDR1 SGHAT and CDR2 FQDESV come from the germline V gene (reference sequence). Unmatched junction bases numbered 5, after V lost 2 bases and J lost 4 bases. It was one heparinised blood draw, averaging roughly 0.11 L, that each donor gave.

The sequence was collected from a woman between 18 and 29 years old in good health. The sequenced sample was naive CD4+ T cells from blood. The V gene is TRBV11-1, the J gene TRBJ2-1, with 13 bases that match TRBD2. CDR3 amino acids: CASSLTRLAGGYNEQFF. The CDR3 DNA reads as TGTGCCAGCAGCTTAACTCGACTAGCGGGAGGTTACAATGAGCAGTTCTTC.